The next 27 T cell receptor beta chains were all read from a single sample in a study of control samples from healthy donors and cancer patients. The table came from immunoSEQ multiplex PCR; TCRdb's copy has only in-frame clones and leaves some out. The sample shows under 130,000 clones, roughly 90% of them seen only once. The sample taken for sequencing was PBMCs. These receptors came from a man aged 55 to 70 with lung cancer.

The V call is TRBV2, the J call TRBJ1-5; a possible D gene is TRBD1 (5 bases). The CDR3 length is 13 residues. Germline loops: CDR1 SNHLY, CDR2 FYNNEI. V was pared by 11 bases and J by 6 bases, with 17 bases between. The CDR3 here is CAGSRGASQPQHF. Here the CDR3 DNA reads TGTGCCGGCTCGCGAGGGGCGAGTCAGCCCCAGCATTTT.

This clone was seen a handful of times. The chain combines TRBV18 with TRBJ1-1; no definite D call. Germline lookup yields CDR1 KGHSH and CDR2 LQKENI. Between the trimmed V and J ends, which lost 4 bases and 1 base, there was a span of 4 bases. The CDR3 consists of 12 residues. This CDR3 reads CASSQENTEAFF. The DNA of the CDR3 is TGTGCCAGCTCACAAGAGAACACTGAAGCTTTCTTT.

The chain combines TRBV5-1 with TRBJ1-1; the match to TRBD1 covers 8 bases. The V segment lost 7 bases and the J segment 5 bases; nucleotides outside the gene matches: 13. The V gene's germline CDR1 is SGHRS and CDR2 YFSETQ. The CDR3 loop spans 15 amino acids. CDR3 in amino acids: CASQHGQGGRTEAFF. DNA for the CDR3: TGCGCCAGCCAACATGGACAGGGTGGAAGGACTGAAGCTTTCTTT.

The gene calls are TRBV5-1 and TRBJ1-4, with a tentative D call TRBD1 (5 bases). V was cut by 5 bases and J by 0 bases, with 14 bases left in between. In germline, CDR1 is SGHRS, CDR2 YFSETQ. The CDR3 loop spans 16 amino acids. CDR3 sequence (DNA): TGCGCCAGCAGGATGGGTGGGGCTGCAACTAATGAAAAACTGTTTTTT. It specifies CASRMGGAATNEKLFF. The complete variable domain, with remaining parts taken from reference TRBV5-1 and TRBJ1-4, reads KAGVTQTPRYLIKTRGQQVTLSCSPISGHRSVSWYQQTPGQGLQFLFEYFSETQRNKGNFPGRFSGRQFSNSRSEMNVSTLELGDSALYLCASRMGGAATNEKLFFGSGTQLSVL.

This chain connects TRBV11-2 to TRBJ2-3; 7 positions agree with TRBD2. The V segment lost 0 bases and the J segment 2 bases; nucleotides outside the gene matches: 5. CDR3 size: 16 residues. Per the germline V gene, CDR1 is SGHAT and CDR2 is FQNNGV. The CDR3 DNA sequence: TGTGCCAGCAGCTTAGACGTCGGGGGGACCACAGATACGCAGTATTTT. Translating gives CASSLDVGGTTDTQYF.

The chain is built from TRBV2 and TRBJ1-2; the D is unclear. Looked up from germline, CDR1 is SNHLY and CDR2 is FYNNEI. The CDR3 spans 12 residues. Between the trimmed V and J ends, which lost 4 bases and 8 bases, there was a span of 11 bases. The CDR3 DNA is TGTGCCAGCAGTGCGGGAGGGCGAGGCTACACCTTC. It yields the protein CASSAGGRGYTF.

The V call is TRBV7-8, the J call TRBJ1-6, with 7 bases lining up with TRBD1. Trimming removed 1 base from V and 8 bases from J; junction bases left unmatched: 14. Germline V gives CDR1 SGHVS, CDR2 FQNEAQ. The CDR3 runs to 18 residues. DNA of the CDR3: TGTGCCAGCAGCTTAGGCTGGGCGCGGGGACAGAATTATTCACCCCTCCACTTT. This sequence encodes CASSLGWARGQNYSPLHF.

V gene TRBV24-1 combines with J gene TRBJ2-2, with D unclear. V was shortened by 9 bases and J by 4 bases, with 11 bases between the two germline ends. The germline V gene has CDR1 KGHDR and CDR2 SFDVKD. There are 13 residues in the CDR3. DNA for the CDR3: TGTGCCACCCTCTCCTCAAGCACCGGGGAGCTGTTTTTT. Translated, it gives CATLSSSTGELFF.

The count of this clone is one. This chain connects TRBV11-3 to TRBJ2-7; TRBD1 might be the D (5 bases). The V end was cut by 3 bases, the J end by 5 bases, with 8 bases between. CDR1 is SGHNT, CDR2 YENEEA, per germline. CDR3 length: 12 amino acids. The chain's CDR3 is CASSFDSHEQYV. CDR3 bases: TGTGCCAGCAGCTTCGACAGCCACGAGCAGTACGTC.

The rearrangement uses TRBV14 and TRBJ1-1; TRBD1 is a possible D gene (6 bases). The V and J ends lost 4 bases and 3 bases respectively, with 15 bases between them. The CDR3 sequence is 15 residues long. The germline V gene encodes CDR1 SGHDN and CDR2 FVKESK. CDR3 loop: CASSRRTVSDTEAFF. DNA for the CDR3: TGTGCCAGCAGCCGGAGGACAGTGAGCGACACTGAAGCTTTCTTT. The full variable domain, in which reference TRBV14 and TRBJ1-1 provide the parts outside the CDR3, is EAGVTQFPSHSVIEKGQTVTLRCDPISGHDNLYWYRRVMGKEIKFLLHFVKESKQDESGMPNNRFLAERTGGTYSTLKVQPAELEDSGVYFCASSRRTVSDTEAFFGQGTRLTVV.

The gene calls are TRBV7-9 and TRBJ2-5, with 9 bases identical to TRBD2. This CDR3 comprises 15 residues. V lost 0 bases, J lost 4 bases, and 3 bases stayed unmatched. Germline CDR1 and CDR2: SEHNR and FQNEAQ (reference sequence). The CDR3 sequence is CASSLARGGLETQYF. In nucleotides, the CDR3 is TGTGCCAGCAGCTTAGCGCGGGGGGGCCTAGAGACCCAGTACTTC.

The chain is built from TRBV24-1 and TRBJ2-5; D is unclear. With 2 bases removed from V and 5 bases from J, the gap between germline ends came to 8 bases. The CDR3 has 13 residues. Germline V gene data show CDR1 as KGHDR and CDR2 as SFDVKD. This chain's CDR3 is CATSDSPQETQYF. In nucleotides, the CDR3 is TGTGCCACCAGTGATTCTCCGCAGGAGACCCAGTACTTC.

The chain joins TRBV30 to TRBJ1-2, with D maybe TRBD1 (6 bases). Trimming took 2 bases from V and 8 from J, leaving 15 bases between them. The germline V gene encodes CDR1 GTSNPN and CDR2 SVGIG (reference sequence). The CDR3 loop spans 13 amino acids. The DNA for the CDR3 is TGTGCCTGGAGTTCATCAGGGGTGGTGGGCTACACCTTC. Translation gives CAWSSSGVVGYTF.

J is TRBJ2-3 and V is TRBV7-9, with TRBD1 as a possible D gene (5 bases). The CDR3 totals 14 residues. CDR1 and CDR2 (germline): SEHNR, FQNEAQ (reference sequence). The ends were cut back, 6 bases at V and 3 bases at J, with 13 bases in the middle. In nucleotides, the CDR3 is TGTGCCAGCAGGCAAGGGGCGAGGACAGATACGCAGTATTTT. This codes for CASRQGARTDTQYF.

The gene calls are TRBV20-1 and TRBJ1-2; D remains unclear. The CDR3 loop spans 11 amino acids. Trimming took 3 bases from V and 6 from J, leaving 8 bases between them. Germline CDR1 is DFQATT and CDR2 is SNEGSKA (reference sequence). In DNA form, the CDR3 reads TGCAGTGCTAGTAACCAGAATGGCTACACCTTC. As protein: CSASNQNGYTF.

CDR3: CASGLFFDEIHSNQPQHF. In nucleotides, the CDR3 is TGTGCTAGTGGTTTGTTTTTCGATGAAATCCATAGCAATCAGCCCCAGCATTTT. This chain uses TRBV12-5 with TRBJ1-5, with D hard to call. V was trimmed by 2 bases and J by 0 bases, leaving 17 bases between them. Germline V gives CDR1 LGHNT, CDR2 FRNRAP. The CDR3 is made up of 18 amino acids.

The V gene is TRBV7-8, the J gene TRBJ2-7, with D perhaps matching TRBD1 (7 bases). CDR1 and CDR2 from the germline V gene are SGHVS and FQNEAQ. Trimming removed 6 bases at V and 6 bases at J, with 18 bases between. The CDR3 loop spans 14 amino acids. The CDR3 sequence: CASRMKTGTGEQYV. CDR3 nucleotide sequence: TGTGCCAGCAGGATGAAGACAGGGACTGGCGAGCAGTACGTC.

This rearrangement joins TRBV4-2 to TRBJ2-2; no definite D call. Germline values: CDR1 LGHNA, CDR2 YNFKEQ. The CDR3 extends over 15 amino acids. The V and J ends lost 1 base and 1 base respectively, with 7 bases between them. The CDR3 bases are TGTGCCAGCAGCCAAGGATTTAAGAACACCGGGGAGCTGTTTTTT. Translated: CASSQGFKNTGELFF.

The chain joins TRBV5-6 to TRBJ1-1; unclear D gene. The CDR3 spans 14 residues. The germline V and J ends were trimmed by 1 base and 2 bases, with 9 bases remaining between them. Germline-derived CDR1 and CDR2 are SGHDT and YYEEEE. The CDR3 region is CASSLYQANTEAFF. CDR3 sequence (DNA): TGTGCCAGCAGCTTGTATCAGGCCAACACTGAAGCTTTCTTT.

The chain couples TRBV5-1 to TRBJ2-2, with TRBD2 identical over 8 bases. This CDR3 has 18 residues. J lost 6 bases, V lost 2 bases, and 15 bases had no gene match. Germline CDR1 is SGHRS and CDR2 is YFSETQ. The CDR3 sequence: CASSLMGPGGPVAGELFF. CDR3 nucleotide sequence: TGCGCCAGCAGCTTAATGGGCCCGGGGGGGCCGGTGGCCGGGGAGCTGTTTTTT.

The gene calls are TRBV2 and TRBJ1-1, with D possibly TRBD1 on 5 matching bases. Germline V lookup: CDR1 SNHLY, CDR2 FYNNEI. The CDR3 consists of 16 residues. The V end was cut by 4 bases, the J end by 0 bases, with 15 bases between. The CDR3 nucleotides read TGTGCCAGCAGTGTTGTTGCAGGGATCCTGAACACTGAAGCTTTCTTT. Translated: CASSVVAGILNTEAFF. The full variable domain, in which reference TRBV2 and TRBJ1-1 provide the parts outside the CDR3, is EPEVTQTPSHQVTQMGQEVILRCVPISNHLYFYWYRQILGQKVEFLVSFYNNEISEKSEIFDDQFSVERPDGSNFTLKIRSTKLEDSAMYFCASSVVAGILNTEAFFGQGTRLTVV.

The chain uses TRBV5-1 and TRBJ2-5, with D possibly TRBD1 on 5 matching bases. The CDR3 spans 12 residues. V was trimmed by 0 bases and J by 10 bases, leaving 10 bases between them. Germline loops: CDR1 SGHRS, CDR2 YFSETQ. CDR3 loop: CASSLAGDSQYF. The CDR3 DNA follows: TGCGCCAGCAGCTTGGCCGGTGACAGCCAGTACTTC.

As DNA, the CDR3 is TGTGCCAGCAGCCCAAGACAGGCTGGCAATGAAAAACTGTTTTTT. Protein product: CASSPRQAGNEKLFF. The chain uses TRBV7-2 and TRBJ1-4, with D tentatively TRBD1 (6 bases). The V end lost 5 bases, the J end lost 5 bases, and 15 bases lay between the germline ends. The germline V gene encodes CDR1 SGHTA and CDR2 FQGNSA. The CDR3 totals 15 residues.

This chain connects TRBV5-4 to TRBJ2-3; a weak D match, TRBD1 (6 bases). CDR1 is SGHNT and CDR2 is YYREEE in the germline V gene (reference sequence). The CDR3 consists of 19 residues. The V end was cut by 0 bases, the J end by 7 bases, with 27 bases between. CDR3 sequence reads: CASSLGDGFQGNRENTQYF. Written as DNA, the CDR3 is TGTGCCAGCAGCTTGGGGGATGGTTTCCAGGGGAATAGGGAAAATACGCAGTATTTT. The full variable domain, its missing parts supplied by reference TRBV5-4 and TRBJ2-3, is ETGVTQSPTHLIKTRGQQVTLRCSSQSGHNTVSWYQQALGQGPQFIFQYYREEENGRGNFPPRFSGLQFPNYSSELNVNALELDDSALYLCASSLGDGFQGNRENTQYFGPGTRLTVL.

The chain joins TRBV15 to TRBJ2-6; TRBD1 is a possible D gene (6 bases). CDR3 length: 18 residues. The V end lost 1 base, the J end lost 2 bases, and 15 bases lay between the germline ends. Germline loops: CDR1 LNHNV, CDR2 YYDKDF (reference sequence). The CDR3 region has the DNA TGTGCCACCAGCAGAGGAGGGGGAAGGGGCGCTGGGGCCAACGTCCTGACTTTC. This translates into CATSRGGGRGAGANVLTF.

This clone was seen only a few times. The chain recombines TRBV7-2 with TRBJ2-3; D remains unclear. Looked up from germline, CDR1 is SGHTA and CDR2 is FQGNSA. V lost 1 base to trimming and J lost 2 bases, with 4 bases between them. The CDR3 spans 13 residues. The CDR3 reads CASSLGLTDTQYF. The CDR3 DNA is TGTGCCAGCAGCTTAGGACTCACAGATACGCAGTATTTT.

The chain links TRBV29-1 to TRBJ1-1; weak D call: TRBD1 (5 bases). Germline V lookup: CDR1 SQVTM, CDR2 ANQGSEA. The CDR3 spans 12 residues. V was shortened by 6 bases and J by 0 bases, with 8 bases between the two germline ends. Written as DNA, the CDR3 is TGCAGCGTGGGGGGGATGAACACTGAAGCTTTCTTT. Residues: CSVGGMNTEAFF.